The sequence of this T cell receptor beta chain was determined in a study of T cell responses to AZD1222 COVID-19 vaccine (dated by TCRdb to the early 2020s). Turning to the overall study: AZD1222 recipients given second doses at about 4 weeks or at about 12 weeks were pooled, since spike-specific TCR depth and breadth were not found to differ between the two schedules. TCR sequencing covered over 230 trial participants: 200 to 220 given two doses of AZD1222 and 26 given two doses of MenACWY control vaccine. Trial participants were enrolled by age into 18-55, 56-69 and 70-plus year subgroups, with roughly 150, 30 and 60 TCR-sequenced participants respectively. Study-level results and caveats: Because no day 14 peak-response samples were available, repertoires were characterized only after the peak T cell response. CD4 TCRs associated with the vaccine covered the entire spike protein, and the dominant responses were in regions 160-218 and 743-854. Most participants were white British and females outnumbered males, and the authors suggested that clonal diversity may have been underestimated. A significant rise in spike-specific TCR breadth and depth was observed after two AZD1222 doses relative to day 0 and relative to MenACWY recipients. Only five to seven AZD1222 recipients were SARS-CoV-2 seropositive at baseline, limiting conclusions about previously exposed vaccinees. In the small 56-69-year group, the increase in depth fell short of significance, most likely because of low power. Reportedly, almost half of the unique spike-specific TCRs recognized epitopes lying outside the regions that are mutated in the B.1.351 and B.1.1.7 variants.

Worth noting for this clone: Its antigen has not been determined. No base-level quality is on record; no much larger clone is a single base apart.

CDR1 is given as MNHEY and CDR2 as SVGAGI, both from the germline V gene. After removal of 4 bases from V and 8 bases from J, the junction retains 10 bases not matched to a gene. The CDR3 has 14 amino acids, counting the end cysteine and phenylalanine. The DNA shown is the 42-base CDR3, in frame from base 1. The time point label on this specimen signifies: baseline before first vaccination. The vaccinee samples were drawn from two UK trials, COV001 and COV002, one of which was a single-blind randomized controlled phase 2/3 trial testing AZD1222 (ChAdOx1 nCoV-19) in healthy adults. Trial participant PBMC samples were collected at day 0 and day 28 after the second dose for TCRbeta chain sequencing. The CDR3 regions of human TCRbeta chains were analyzed by immunosequencing. As for how the authors treated the data: TCRs in the repertoires were compared against a reference library of SARS-CoV-2-specific TCRs that had been generated with the MIRA antigen-specificity platform. Breadth meant the fraction of unique TCRs that were SARS-CoV-2-associated, whereas depth meant the fraction of total T cells that were SARS-CoV-2-associated. Each spike-specific TCR was assigned to its reactive spike region and to a CD4 or CD8 class using the MIRA data. Log10-transformed breadth and depth values were compared by one-way ANOVA with Sidak's multiple comparisons tests. This is the immuneACCESS table as TCRdb keeps it, with only in-frame sequences that have V and J called. A part of the clones is gone; compared with another copy, unresolved V genes explain less than half, and the rest is unexplained. The DNA gave D and trimming, while V, J and clone size come from that table. Within this sample are more than 80,000 clones, with around 86% of them counted one time only. In total, the top ten clones hold 10% of the sample.

The sequence derives from an adult in good health. The specimen was peripheral blood, collected on day 0 of AZD1222 vaccination. This sequence uses TRBV6-5 and TRBJ1-2; 7 bases in the middle match TRBD1. The CDR3 reads CASSSREGASGYTF. At the DNA level, the sequence is TGTGCCAGCAGTTCCCGGGAGGGGGCATCCGGCTACACCTTC.